This T cell receptor beta chain was sequenced in a study of T cell repertoires in cytomegalovirus infection. As to this clonotype: Its cognate antigen is unknown.

TCRdb analysed the reads with MiXCR anew, one entry per CDR3 protein. The sample lists 300,000 to 400,000 distinct CDR3 sequences, just under 30% seen once, with about 19% in the top ten. The CDR3 has 13 amino acids. Trimming took off 2 bases at V and 4 bases at J, with 8 bases between the two ends. Germline V lookup: CDR1 SGHTA, CDR2 FQGTGA. General study findings and limits: Summed frequency of public TCR beta families distinguished CMV carriers with the relevant HLA.

This sequence originates from a human donor in good health (CMV status not recorded). Some clones in this sample may be carry-over from other donors' samples. The sequenced sample was cultured PBMCs, obtained from culture after CMV antigen stimulation. V usage is TRBV7-3 and J usage is TRBJ1-1, with unresolved D. CDR3 DNA: TGTGCCAGCAGCTTACCAGGTCCCACTGAAGCTTTCTTT. Its protein is CASSLPGPTEAFF.